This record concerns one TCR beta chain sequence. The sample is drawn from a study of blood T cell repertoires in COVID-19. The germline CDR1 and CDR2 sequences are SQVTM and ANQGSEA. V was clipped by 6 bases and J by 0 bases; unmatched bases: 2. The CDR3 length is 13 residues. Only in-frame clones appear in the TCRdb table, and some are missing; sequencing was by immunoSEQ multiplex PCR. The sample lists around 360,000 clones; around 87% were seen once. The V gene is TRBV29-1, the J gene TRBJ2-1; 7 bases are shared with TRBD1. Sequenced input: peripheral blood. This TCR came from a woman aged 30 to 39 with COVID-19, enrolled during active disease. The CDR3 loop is CSVQGSSYNEQFF. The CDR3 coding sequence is TGCAGCGTACAGGGGAGCTCCTACAATGAGCAGTTCTTC.